These 31 T cell receptor beta chains were sequenced from one sample in a study of radiotherapy plus CTLA-4 blockade in lung cancer. Some clones are missing from TCRdb's copy, which holds only in-frame ones; the method was immunoSEQ multiplex PCR. Of tens of thousands of clones in the sample, less than 80% were seen once. Sample: peripheral blood, taken from a patient treated with radiotherapy plus ipilimumab. The origin of the receptors is a human donor with non-small cell lung cancer who had a complete response to radiotherapy plus ipilimumab.

This clone was detected a few times. This chain links TRBV7-2 with TRBJ1-5; D gene uncertain. The germline CDR1 and CDR2 sequences are SGHTA and FQGNSA. This CDR3 region has 14 residues. The V end lost 1 base, the J end lost 0 bases, and 4 bases lay between the germline ends. CDR3 amino acids: CASSLVDSNQPQHF. The CDR3 DNA reads as TGTGCCAGCAGCTTAGTGGATAGCAATCAGCCCCAGCATTTT. Using reference TRBV7-2 and TRBJ1-5 for the parts outside the CDR3, the full variable domain is GAGVSQSPSNKVTEKGKDVELRCDPISGHTALYWYRQSLGQGLEFLIYFQGNSAPDKSGLPSDRFSAERTGGSVSTLTIQRTQQEDSAVYLCASSLVDSNQPQHFGDGTRLSIL.

This chain connects TRBV11-2 to TRBJ1-2, with 7 nucleotides matching TRBD1. This CDR3 contains 14 residues. After removal of 1 base from V and 4 bases from J, the junction contained 3 bases not matched to a gene. Germline V gene lookup returns CDR1 SGHAT and CDR2 FQNNGV. In nucleotides, the CDR3 is TGTGCCAGCAGCTTAGGCCAGGGGGGCTATGGCTACACCTTC. It translates to CASSLGQGGYGYTF.

This clone was detected once. The V call is TRBV27, the J call TRBJ2-7; D remains ambiguous. V was clipped by 6 bases and J by 7 bases, with 16 bases between them. This CDR3 has 13 amino acids. Germline V CDR1 and CDR2: MNHEY, SMNVEV (reference sequence). CDR3: CASSLDHRTEQYV. DNA of the CDR3: TGTGCCAGCAGCCTTGATCACCGCACGGAGCAGTACGTC.

Here the CDR3 reads CASSVGQGTYEQYF. CDR3 coding DNA: TGTGCCAGCAGCGTAGGACAGGGAACCTACGAGCAGTACTTC. This chain links TRBV9 with TRBJ2-7; 7 bases agree with TRBD1. The CDR3 is 14 residues long. V dropped 0 bases and J dropped 2; count of bases not matched to a gene: 2. CDR1 is SGDLS and CDR2 is YYNGEE in the germline V gene.

In DNA form, the CDR3 reads TGTGCCAGCAGGCACGACGGCCTTCAGTATGGCTACACCTTC. Its protein is CASRHDGLQYGYTF. The gene calls are TRBV7-2 and TRBJ1-2; no clear D. This CDR3 comprises 14 residues. Per the germline V gene, CDR1 is SGHTA and CDR2 is FQGNSA. The germline V and J ends were trimmed by 6 bases and 5 bases, with 16 bases remaining between them. The whole variable domain, filled in from reference TRBV7-2 and TRBJ1-2, reads GAGVSQSPSNKVTEKGKDVELRCDPISGHTALYWYRQSLGQGLEFLIYFQGNSAPDKSGLPSDRFSAERTGGSVSTLTIQRTQQEDSAVYLCASRHDGLQYGYTFGSGTRLTVV.

The chain employs TRBV27 and TRBJ2-5; D gene ambiguous. The CDR3 totals 15 residues. V was trimmed by 3 bases and J by 1 base, leaving 12 bases between them. Germline loops: CDR1 MNHEY, CDR2 SMNVEV (reference sequence). CDR3 DNA: TGTGCCAGCAGTTTTTCCGGACGGGTCCAAGAGACCCAGTACTTC. Translating it yields CASSFSGRVQETQYF.

The genes are TRBV4-1 and TRBJ2-1, with D maybe TRBD2 (6 bases). Trimming left V 4 bases short and J 5 bases short, with 9 bases between. There are 13 residues in the CDR3. Looked up from germline, CDR1 is MGHRA and CDR2 is YSYEKL. The CDR3 is CASSLRTNNEQFF. DNA of the CDR3: TGCGCCAGCAGCCTCCGGACTAACAATGAGCAGTTCTTC.

J is TRBJ1-2 and V is TRBV5-1; TRBD1 matches 8 bases. Trimming at V came to 3 bases and at J to 0 bases, leaving 10 bases not matched to a gene. CDR1 SGHRS and CDR2 YFSETQ come from the germline V gene. The CDR3 runs 17 residues. The DNA of the CDR3 is TGCGCCAGCAGCTCGCCGGGACAGGCCCTTACTAACTATGGCTACACCTTC. Its translation is CASSSPGQALTNYGYTF.

This rearrangement joins TRBV6-5 to TRBJ1-6; perhaps TRBD1 as D (5 bases). The V end lost 4 bases, the J end lost 7 bases, and 17 bases lay between the germline ends. The length of the CDR3 is 16 residues. CDR1 and CDR2 from the germline V gene are MNHEY and SVGAGI. In DNA, the CDR3 is TGTGCCAGCAGTTTCGGTCCGGGACGGGGCAATTCACCCCTCCACTTT. Its protein product is CASSFGPGRGNSPLHF.

The rearrangement uses TRBV18 and TRBJ1-1; D ambiguous. The CDR3 is 15 amino acids. V was pared by 3 bases and J by 3 bases, with 14 bases between. The germline gives CDR1 KGHSH, CDR2 LQKENI. CDR3 DNA sequence: TGTGCCAGCTCACCTAACCGGTTGAGGGACACTGAAGCTTTCTTT. Its translation: CASSPNRLRDTEAFF.

The chain recombines TRBV30 with TRBJ2-1, with a tentative D call TRBD1 (9 bases). The CDR3 runs to 19 residues. V shed 4 bases and J shed 7 bases, with 32 bases lying between them. The germline V gene encodes CDR1 GTSNPN and CDR2 SVGIG (reference sequence). The CDR3 sequence: CAWTYRDRVLRTSKNEQFF. For the CDR3, the DNA is TGTGCCTGGACTTACCGGGACAGGGTCTTGAGGACTAGCAAAAATGAGCAGTTCTTC. The whole variable domain, filled in from reference TRBV30 and TRBJ2-1, reads SQTIHQWPATLVQPVGSPLSLECTVEGTSNPNLYWYRQAAGRGLQLLFYSVGIGQISSEVPQNLSASRPQDRQFILSSKKLLLSDSGFYLCAWTYRDRVLRTSKNEQFFGPGTRLTVL.

The rearrangement uses TRBV29-1 and TRBJ2-3; D gene uncertain. The CDR3 length is 13 residues. V was pared by 4 bases and J by 4 bases, with 12 bases between. The germline V gene has CDR1 SQVTM and CDR2 ANQGSEA. Here the CDR3 reads CSVVRGAPDTQYF. Written as DNA, the CDR3 is TGCAGCGTTGTAAGAGGCGCACCAGATACGCAGTATTTT.

The chain uses TRBV10-3 and TRBJ2-2; TRBD1 matches 9 bases. V dropped 6 bases and J dropped 6; count of bases not matched to a gene: 11. The CDR3 sequence is 16 residues long. Germline CDR1 is ENHRY and CDR2 is SYGVKD. As DNA, the CDR3 is TGTGCCATCAGCCCTCCGGGACAGGGAGTTCCCGGGGAGCTGTTTTTT. This encodes CAISPPGQGVPGELFF.

This sequence joins TRBV7-2 and TRBJ2-1; TRBD2 matches 8 bases. Germline V gives CDR1 SGHTA, CDR2 FQGNSA. CDR3 size: 15 residues. After removal of 1 base from V and 7 bases from J, the junction contained 6 bases not matched to a gene. The CDR3 here is CASSLESGGWNEQFF. DNA for the CDR3: TGTGCCAGCAGCTTAGAATCGGGAGGGTGGAATGAGCAGTTCTTC.

In this sample, this clone turned up a few times. The chain has TRBV10-2 and TRBJ1-1; 8 bases agree with TRBD1. This CDR3 spans 16 amino acids. In germline, CDR1 is WSHSY, CDR2 SAAADI. V lost 6 bases, J lost 1 base, and 10 bases stayed unmatched. The CDR3 loop reads CASSPRDRRSNTEAFF. The CDR3 nucleotides are TGCGCCAGCAGCCCCCGGGACAGGAGATCGAACACTGAAGCTTTCTTT.

Here the CDR3 DNA reads TGCAGCGTTGAGCAGGCGGGCAGGAGTAACTATGGCTACACCTTC. This sequence encodes CSVEQAGRSNYGYTF. The V call is TRBV29-1, the J call TRBJ1-2; no reliable D call. The CDR3 length is 15 residues. Germline CDR1 is SQVTM and CDR2 is ANQGSEA. V was shortened by 3 bases and J by 1 base, with 15 bases between the two germline ends. The full variable domain, rest sourced from reference TRBV29-1 and TRBJ1-2, is SAVISQKPSRDICQRGTSLTIQCQVDSQVTMMFWYRQQPGQSLTLIATANQGSEATYESGFVIDKFPISRPNLTFSTLTVSNMSPEDSSIYLCSVEQAGRSNYGYTFGSGTRLTVV.

This chain links TRBV10-3 with TRBJ2-1; 7 bases agree with TRBD2. Germline loops: CDR1 ENHRY, CDR2 SYGVKD. The CDR3 contains 13 residues. The ends lost 0 bases at V and 10 bases at J; junction bases unmatched: 3. CDR3: CAISESYGREQFF. The CDR3, as DNA: TGTGCCATCAGTGAGTCGTACGGGAGGGAGCAGTTCTTC.

This clone was picked up one time. This CDR3 reads CASSPSSTDTQYF. CDR3 sequence (DNA): TGTGCCAGCTCACCATCTAGCACAGATACGCAGTATTTT. This chain connects TRBV18 to TRBJ2-3, with unresolved D. The CDR3 is 13 amino acids. V was shortened by 2 bases and J by 0 bases, with 3 bases between the two germline ends. Germline loops: CDR1 KGHSH, CDR2 LQKENI.

The V gene is TRBV7-9, the J gene TRBJ1-1; D is undetermined. CDR3 length: 13 residues. The V gene lost 5 bases and the J gene lost 5 bases, with 12 bases spanning the gap. Looked up from germline, CDR1 is SEHNR and CDR2 is FQNEAQ (reference sequence). The CDR3 nucleotides are TGTGCCAGCAGCCGCCCTCTCGGAACTGAAGCTTTCTTT. Its protein product is CASSRPLGTEAFF.

V is TRBV19 and J is TRBJ2-7, with 8 bases that match TRBD1. V lost 9 bases to trimming and J lost 3 bases; unmatched junction nucleotides: 7. The CDR3 covers 13 residues. CDR1 and CDR2 (germline): LNHDA, SQIVND (reference sequence). CDR3 in amino acids: CASSGGQGYEQYF. The CDR3 region has the DNA TGTGCCAGCAGTGGCGGACAGGGCTACGAGCAGTACTTC.

The CDR3 bases are TGTGCCATGCGACAGGAGGGCACCGGGGAGCTGTTTTTT. The encoded protein is CAMRQEGTGELFF. The chain links TRBV6-1 to TRBJ2-2; either TRBD1 or TRBD2 may fit D (6 bases each). V lost 10 bases, J lost 4 bases, and 13 bases lay in between. Germline V CDR1 and CDR2: MNHNS, SASEGT. The CDR3 is made up of 13 amino acids.

This clone has just a few counts. The CDR3 DNA follows: TGTGCCTCCAGGAGCACTGACTCTGGAAACACCATATATTTT. It yields the protein CASRSTDSGNTIYF. The V call is TRBV10-3, the J call TRBJ1-3; no clear D gene. Germline V CDR1 and CDR2: ENHRY, SYGVKD. This CDR3 is built from 14 residues. V was clipped by 11 bases and J by 0 bases, with 14 bases between them.

This sequence joins TRBV7-9 and TRBJ1-4; D remains ambiguous. This CDR3 comprises 11 residues. Trimming pared 8 bases from V and 8 bases from J, leaving 9 bases between. The germline V gene has CDR1 SEHNR and CDR2 FQNEAQ (reference sequence). The CDR3 region has the DNA TGTGCCAGCGGAGAAGGAGAAAAACTGTTTTTT. Protein sequence: CASGEGEKLFF.

The rearrangement links TRBV4-1 to TRBJ2-1; TRBD2 is a possible D gene (6 bases). V was cut by 2 bases and J by 10 bases, with 12 bases left in between. This CDR3 spans 13 amino acids. Germline V gene data show CDR1 as MGHRA and CDR2 as YSYEKL. The CDR3 loop reads CASSQSNGLEQFF. The CDR3 nucleotides read TGCGCCAGCAGCCAATCAAACGGACTAGAGCAGTTCTTC.

The rearrangement joins TRBV30 to TRBJ1-5; no reliable D call. CDR3 size: 16 residues. Trimming removed 0 bases from V and 0 bases from J, with 12 bases in between. CDR1 is GTSNPN, CDR2 SVGIG, per germline (reference sequence). DNA of the CDR3: TGTGCCTGGAGTGTACGCACAGACCATAGCAATCAGCCCCAGCATTTT. It encodes CAWSVRTDHSNQPQHF.

V usage is TRBV7-9 and J usage is TRBJ1-6; D unclear. Trimming removed 2 bases at V and 8 bases at J, with 7 bases between. This CDR3 is 13 amino acids long. Per the germline V gene, CDR1 is SEHNR and CDR2 is FQNEAQ (reference sequence). The CDR3 loop is CASSLSSDSPLHF. DNA for the CDR3: TGTGCCAGCAGCTTAAGCAGTGATTCACCCCTCCACTTT.

The chain has TRBV30 and TRBJ2-1, with D unclear. The CDR3 loop spans 11 amino acids. The germline V and J ends were trimmed by 1 base and 9 bases, with 7 bases remaining between them. Germline values: CDR1 GTSNPN, CDR2 SVGIG (reference sequence). The CDR3 region is CAWSDEGEQFF. The DNA of the CDR3 is TGTGCCTGGAGTGATGAAGGTGAGCAGTTCTTC.

The chain has TRBV19 and TRBJ1-4, with unresolved D. The CDR3 has 13 amino acids. In germline, CDR1 is LNHDA, CDR2 SQIVND (reference sequence). The V gene lost 5 bases and the J gene lost 7 bases, with 11 bases spanning the gap. The CDR3 is CASSFAKGEKLFF. CDR3 sequence (DNA): TGTGCCAGTAGTTTCGCGAAGGGTGAAAAACTGTTTTTT. The whole variable domain, remainder taken from reference TRBV19 and TRBJ1-4, is DGGITQSPKYLFRKEGQNVTLSCEQNLNHDAMYWYRQDPGQGLRLIYYSQIVNDFQKGDIAEGYSVSREKKESFPLTVTSAQKNPTAFYLCASSFAKGEKLFFGSGTQLSVL.

The genes are TRBV7-9 and TRBJ2-1, with D perhaps TRBD2 (5 bases). Trimming removed 3 bases at V and 8 bases at J, with 14 bases between. The CDR3 extends over 14 amino acids. In germline, CDR1 is SEHNR, CDR2 FQNEAQ (reference sequence). The CDR3 here is CASSLREWSDEQFF. For the CDR3, the DNA is TGTGCCAGCAGCTTGAGGGAATGGAGCGATGAGCAGTTCTTC. Looking up the rest from reference TRBV7-9 and TRBJ2-1 gives the full variable domain: DTGVSQNPRHKITKRGQNVTFRCDPISEHNRLYWYRQTLGQGPEFLTYFQNEAQLEKSRLLSDRFSAERPKGSFSTLEIQRTEQGDSAMYLCASSLREWSDEQFFGPGTRLTVL.

The chain combines TRBV28 with TRBJ1-4, with 10 bases fitting TRBD1. Germline V gives CDR1 MDHEN, CDR2 SYDVKM. Trimming removed 6 bases from V and 7 bases from J; junction bases left unmatched: 2. The CDR3 sequence is 13 residues long. For the CDR3, the DNA is TGTGCCAGCAGGGGACAGGGGAGTGAAAAACTGTTTTTT. Translated: CASRGQGSEKLFF. Complete variable domain (other parts from reference TRBV28 and TRBJ1-4): DVKVTQSSRYLVKRTGEKVFLECVQDMDHENMFWYRQDPGLGLRLIYFSYDVKMKEKGDIPEGYSVSREKKERFSLILESASTNQTSMYLCASRGQGSEKLFFGSGTQLSVL.

This clone was found a few times. The chain couples TRBV10-2 to TRBJ2-2; the D is unclear. The V gene lost 7 bases and the J gene lost 7 bases, with 13 bases spanning the gap. Germline CDR1 and CDR2: WSHSY and SAAADI. CDR3 length equals 13 residues. The CDR3 spells CASKRPSIGELFF. CDR3 nucleotides: TGCGCCAGCAAGAGACCCTCTATCGGGGAGCTGTTTTTT.